This is a list of T cell receptor beta chains from one sample in a study of shared clonotypes between healthy human individuals. Sequencing was performed with immunoSEQ multiplex PCR; in TCRdb, only in-frame clones are kept and a portion is missing. The table lists around 2,000,000 clones, roughly 96% of them singletons. Sequencing used naive CD4+ T cells sorted from blood. Receptors were obtained from a man younger than 30 in good health. Each CDR3 is given with its conserved first and last residue. D genes are given only for firm matches. Some rows have no size entry. The others give once, few or many, or a class for an expanded clone.

j_call | clone_size | cdr3_length | d_call | v_call | cdr3_nt | cdr3_aa
TRBJ2-7 | NA | 15 | NA | TRBV7-9 | TGTGCCAGCAGCTCTAGCTCGCTGGGGTCCTACGAGCAGTACTTC | CASSSSSLGSYEQYF
TRBJ2-5 | NA | 14 | TRBD2 | TRBV2 | TGTGCCAGCAGTGAAGCGGGACTAGGAGAGACCCAGTACTTC | CASSEAGLGETQYF
TRBJ2-7 | NA | 13 | TRBD1 | TRBV28 | TGTGCCACCTTGGGACAGGGATCATACGAGCAGTACTTC | CATLGQGSYEQYF
TRBJ2-1 | once | 14 | NA | TRBV30 | TGTGCCTGGAGGGGGGCAGGGAGGGACAATGAGCAGTTCTTC | CAWRGAGRDNEQFF
TRBJ2-7 | few | 12 | NA | TRBV30 | TGTGCCTGGAGTCGGGATACCTACGAGCAGTACTTC | CAWSRDTYEQYF
TRBJ1-1 | NA | 11 | NA | TRBV6-5 | TGTGCCAGCAGTTACTTTGGACAGTTTTTCTTT | CASSYFGQFFF
TRBJ2-1 | NA | 16 | NA | TRBV5-6 | TGTGCCAGCAGCTACAGCCCGGGACTTAATTACAATGAGCAGTTCTTC | CASSYSPGLNYNEQFF
TRBJ1-2 | NA | 14 | NA | TRBV19 | TGTGCCAGTAGTGGGCGGACCGAGGACTATGGCTACACCTTC | CASSGRTEDYGYTF
TRBJ1-6 | NA | 15 | TRBD1 | TRBV2 | TGTGCCAGCAGTGGGGGGACAGGGGGAGATTCACCCCTCCACTTT | CASSGGTGGDSPLHF
TRBJ1-1 | once | 17 | NA | TRBV7-9 | TGTGCCAGCAGCTTAGCGTTACAGGGTCGGGGGAGCACTGAAGCTTTCTTT | CASSLALQGRGSTEAFF
TRBJ2-7 | NA | 14 | NA | TRBV5-1 | TGCGCCAGCAGCTTGGCGGACAACCTTGGGGAGCAGTACTTC | CASSLADNLGEQYF
TRBJ2-1 | NA | 15 | NA | TRBV7-2 | TGTGCCAGCAGCTTAGCGTGGAACTCCAGGAATGAGCAGTTCTTC | CASSLAWNSRNEQFF
TRBJ1-1 | NA | 13 | TRBD1 | TRBV2 | TGTGCCAGCAGTGGGGACAGAAACACTGAAGCTTTCTTT | CASSGDRNTEAFF
TRBJ1-2 | NA | 16 | TRBD1 | TRBV18 | TGTGCCAGCTCACCGGGGACAGGCGATTCCAACTATGGCTACACCTTC | CASSPGTGDSNYGYTF
TRBJ2-3 | once | 14 | NA | TRBV5-1 | TGCGCCAGCAGCTGGACGGAAAGCACAGATACGCAGTATTTT | CASSWTESTDTQYF
TRBJ2-7 | NA | 14 | NA | TRBV6-5 | TGTGCCAGCAGCCCATGGAGGGGTACCTACGAGCAGTACTTC | CASSPWRGTYEQYF
TRBJ2-4 | NA | 15 | TRBD2 | TRBV29-1 | TGCAGCGTTGAAGATGGAAAAAGGGAGGGGAACATTCAGTACTTC | CSVEDGKREGNIQYF
TRBJ1-3 | NA | 13 | NA | TRBV9 | TGTGCCAGCAGAGGCCCCGGGGAAAACACCATATATTTT | CASRGPGENTIYF
TRBJ2-1 | NA | 12 | NA | TRBV29-1 | TGCAGCGTCACCTGGACTTCCAATGAGCAGTTCTTC | CSVTWTSNEQFF
TRBJ2-7 | NA | 11 | NA | TRBV30 | TGTGCCTGGAGCCGGTTCTTTGACTTGTACTTC | CAWSRFFDLYF
TRBJ1-5 | NA | 15 | NA | TRBV15 | TGTGCCACCACCGAGGACAGATATAGCAATCAGCCCCAGCATTTT | CATTEDRYSNQPQHF
TRBJ2-5 | NA | 16 | NA | TRBV4-1 | TGCGCCAGCAGCCAGACACTAACTTTCAGTGGAGAGACCCAGTACTTC | CASSQTLTFSGETQYF
TRBJ1-2 | NA | 15 | NA | TRBV7-2 | TGTGCCAGCAGCTTAGAGATTGGGGTTAACTATGGCTACACCTTC | CASSLEIGVNYGYTF
TRBJ1-4 | once | 11 | TRBD1 | TRBV6-1 | TGTGCCAGCAGTCAGGACAGGGGGCTGTTTTTT | CASSQDRGLFF
TRBJ2-3 | NA | 14 | TRBD1 | TRBV6-1 | TGTGCCAGCATCCAGGGGGCGGCGGGAGATACGCAGTATTTT | CASIQGAAGDTQYF
TRBJ2-3 | NA | 13 | NA | TRBV11-2 | TGTGCCAGCAATTTCAGAGGCCGAGATACGCAGTATTTT | CASNFRGRDTQYF
TRBJ2-7 | NA | 13 | TRBD2 | TRBV19 | TGTGCCAGTAGAGAGAGGACTAGGGGCGAGCAGTACTTC | CASRERTRGEQYF
TRBJ2-7 | NA | 14 | NA | TRBV5-1 | TGCGCCAGCAGCTTAACATCTGCCTCCTTAGAGCAGTACTTC | CASSLTSASLEQYF
TRBJ1-4 | NA | 15 | TRBD1 | TRBV5-8 | TGTGCCAGCAGTTCATCGACAGGGCATAATGAAAAACTGTTTTTT | CASSSSTGHNEKLFF
TRBJ2-7 | NA | 14 | NA | TRBV5-1 | TGCGCCAGCAGCTTGAACCTGGGGGAATCTGCGCAGTACTTC | CASSLNLGESAQYF
TRBJ1-1 | NA | 13 | NA | TRBV19 | TGTGCCAGTATTCCCGCTCTTGGACCCCAAGCTTTCTTT | CASIPALGPQAFF
TRBJ2-3 | once | 14 | NA | TRBV7-8 | TGTGCCAGCAGCAGACGGGCCGGCACAGATACGCAGTATTTT | CASSRRAGTDTQYF
TRBJ1-2 | NA | 15 | NA | TRBV7-9 | TGTGCCAGCAGCTCCGAGGGAACAGGAATATATGGCTACACCTTC | CASSSEGTGIYGYTF
TRBJ1-2 | NA | 13 | NA | TRBV18 | TGTGCCAGCTCCCGGGAATGGGGCGGTGGCTACACCTTC | CASSREWGGGYTF
TRBJ1-5 | once | 14 | NA | TRBV6-5 | TGTGCCAGCAGCCCCGCATCTGGCAATCAGCCCCAGCATTTT | CASSPASGNQPQHF